The clone carrying this T cell receptor beta chain was counted many times. Alpha- and beta-chain coverage of first-strand cDNA came from TRAV- and TRBV-specific primers. With a V-primer adapter and a constant-region primer, TCRs were amplified for about 22 PCR cycles. TCRdb passed the reads through MiXCR, listing each CDR3 protein once. The sample lists under 90,000 distinct CDR3 sequences, roughly a sixth occurring once. The time point here: before trial treatment. Nivolumab, ipilimumab, aspirin, low-dose cyclophosphamide and low-dose radiotherapy were all administered to the donors. The germline gives CDR1 SNHLY, CDR2 FYNNEI. V was cut by 1 base and J by 4 bases, with 21 bases left in between. The CDR3 spans 18 residues. This sample is drawn from a study of low-dose radiotherapy and immunotherapy resistance in tumors. Study-wide background: Every two weeks, cyclophosphamide 200 mg/m2 was infused one day before radiation plus immunotherapy. Every day for four cycles from cycle 1 day 1, patients took 300 mg of oral aspirin.

Sequencing used PBMCs, obtained before treatment. The chain uses TRBV2 and TRBJ2-3; tentative D call: TRBD2 (6 bases). The receptor comes from a male donor with prostate cancer. The CDR3 protein is CASSEVVDRQTRADTQYF. The DNA of the CDR3 is TGTGCCAGCAGTGAAGTCGTTGATCGGCAGACTAGGGCAGATACGCAGTATTTT.